The 9 T cell receptor beta chains below all came from one sample that was sequenced in a study of blood T cell repertoires in COVID-19. Sequencing was performed with immunoSEQ multiplex PCR; in TCRdb, only in-frame clones are kept and a portion is missing. The table has approximately 220,000 clones, about 88% seen once. The sequenced material came from peripheral blood. These receptor sequences come from a man aged 50-59 years who had recovered from COVID-19.

The rearrangement uses TRBV5-4 and TRBJ1-1; a weak D match, TRBD1 (5 bases). The germline V gene has CDR1 SGHNT and CDR2 YYREEE (reference sequence). The CDR3 consists of 17 residues. V was shortened by 4 bases and J by 4 bases, with 23 bases between the two germline ends. The CDR3 here is CASSAGLGGSWGTEAFF. CDR3 coding DNA: TGTGCCAGCAGCGCGGGGCTGGGGGGATCATGGGGCACTGAAGCTTTCTTT.

The chain joins TRBV5-1 to TRBJ2-1, with 8 bases aligning to TRBD2. V was pared by 8 bases and J by 2 bases, with 12 bases of the junction left unmatched. Germline V gene lookup returns CDR1 SGHRS and CDR2 YFSETQ. This CDR3 contains 16 residues. The CDR3 sequence: CASQLVAGSTYNEQFF. The CDR3 DNA reads TGCGCCAGTCAATTAGTAGCGGGGAGTACCTACAATGAGCAGTTCTTC.

The chain links TRBV23-1 to TRBJ2-5; perhaps TRBD2 as D (6 bases). TRBV23-1 is reported as an ORF; its role is uncertain. The length of the CDR3 is 16 residues. Deletions cut 4 bases from V and 8 bases from J, with 23 bases between. The DNA of the CDR3 is TGCGCCAGCAGTCCCCATCCGGGACGGGGGATGGAAACCCAGTACTTC. Amino acids: CASSPHPGRGMETQYF.

The chain uses TRBV5-5 and TRBJ1-2, with 10 bases aligning to TRBD1. Germline V lookup: CDR1 SGHKS, CDR2 YYEKEE (reference sequence). V lost 1 base, J lost 2 bases, and 5 bases stayed unmatched. CDR3 size: 16 residues. CDR3 DNA: TGTGCCAGCAGCTTGATGGGACAGGGGACAAACTATGGCTACACCTTC. Its protein product is CASSLMGQGTNYGYTF.

This chain joins TRBV7-2 and TRBJ1-5; 8 bases map to TRBD1. The ends lost 5 bases at V and 2 bases at J; junction bases unmatched: 8. The CDR3 contains 16 residues. In germline, CDR1 is SGHTA, CDR2 FQGNSA. The CDR3 coding sequence is TGTGCCAGCAGCACAAATACAGGGGGGGGCAATCAGCCCCAGCATTTT. Encoded protein: CASSTNTGGGNQPQHF.

The chain has TRBV29-1 and TRBJ2-2; D is unclear. Germline values: CDR1 SQVTM, CDR2 ANQGSEA. The germline V and J ends were trimmed by 4 bases and 4 bases, with 7 bases remaining between them. CDR3 length equals 12 residues. DNA for the CDR3: TGCAGCGTTGTATCGGGCACCGGGGAGCTGTTTTTT. It specifies CSVVSGTGELFF.

This sequence joins TRBV7-2 and TRBJ1-6, with D perhaps matching TRBD1 (6 bases). V was shortened by 2 bases and J by 10 bases, with 12 bases between the two germline ends. CDR1 and CDR2 from the germline V gene are SGHTA and FQGNSA. This CDR3 region has 14 residues. CDR3 residues: CASSLQGPRSPLHF. Written as DNA, the CDR3 is TGTGCCAGCAGCTTACAGGGGCCGAGGTCACCCCTCCACTTT.

The genes are TRBV30 and TRBJ2-1; TRBD2 matches 10 bases. V gave up 3 bases and J gave up 0 bases; unmatched junction bases: 8. CDR3 length equals 17 residues. Germline V gene sequence: CDR1 GTSNPN, CDR2 SVGIG (reference sequence). CDR3 bases: TGTGCCTGGAGCCCCCCGACTAGCGGGTCCTCCTACAATGAGCAGTTCTTC. Its protein is CAWSPPTSGSSYNEQFF.

J is TRBJ2-1 and V is TRBV30; D perhaps matches TRBD2 (5 bases). CDR1 and CDR2 (germline): GTSNPN, SVGIG (reference sequence). The CDR3 loop spans 12 amino acids. Trimming removed 5 bases at V and 4 bases at J, with 9 bases between. The CDR3 protein is CAWVGLYNEQFF. CDR3 coding DNA: TGTGCCTGGGTTGGACTTTACAATGAGCAGTTCTTC.